What follows describes a single TCR beta chain. Its antigen specificity is not known. Base qualities were left out, and no much larger clone turns up one base away. The library came from the immunoSEQ multiplex PCR assay. In TCRdb, the immuneACCESS table is reduced to in-frame sequences with V and J assigned. These tables do not hold every clone; where another copy was compared, an unresolved V gene accounts for under half, and the others remain unexplained. The sample table holds approximately 130,000 clones, of which over 85% were seen once. The ten largest clones take up approximately 5.8% of the sample. This entry is derived from a study of T cell changes during pregnancy in multiple sclerosis (dated by TCRdb to between 2018 and 2021). Background for the entire study: In women with multiple sclerosis, the researchers looked at how the T cell repertoire shifted as pregnancy progressed.

Trimming takes 5 bases off V and 6 bases off J; junction bases not matched to a gene: 3. From the cysteine up to the phenylalanine, the CDR3 has a length of 13 residues. Of the read, only the CDR3 DNA is kept; its 39 bases are in frame from base 1. Via the germline V gene (reference sequence), CDR1 is PRHDT and CDR2 FYEKMQ. The sequence was obtained from a female donor with multiple sclerosis, enrolled in a pregnancy study. Rearrangement joined TRBV13 to TRBJ2-1, and TRBD2 aligns with 8 junction nucleotides. Source: peripheral blood, taken before pregnancy. The CDR3: CASSATSANEQFF. In nucleotide form, the sequence is TGTGCCAGCAGCGCGACTAGCGCCAATGAGCAGTTCTTC.